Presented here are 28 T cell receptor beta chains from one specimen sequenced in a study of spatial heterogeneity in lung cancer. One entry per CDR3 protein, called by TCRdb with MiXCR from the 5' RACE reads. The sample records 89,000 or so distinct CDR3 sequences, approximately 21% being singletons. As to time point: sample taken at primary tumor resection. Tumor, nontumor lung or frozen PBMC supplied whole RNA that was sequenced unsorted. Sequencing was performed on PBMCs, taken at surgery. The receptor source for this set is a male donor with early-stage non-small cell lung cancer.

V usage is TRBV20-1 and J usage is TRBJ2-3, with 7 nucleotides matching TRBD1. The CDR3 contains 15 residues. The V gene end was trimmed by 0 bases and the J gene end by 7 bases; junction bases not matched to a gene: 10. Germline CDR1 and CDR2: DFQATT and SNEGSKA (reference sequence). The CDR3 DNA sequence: TGCAGTGCTAGAGATAACAGGGGAAGTAGCCATACGCAGTATTTT. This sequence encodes CSARDNRGSSHTQYF.

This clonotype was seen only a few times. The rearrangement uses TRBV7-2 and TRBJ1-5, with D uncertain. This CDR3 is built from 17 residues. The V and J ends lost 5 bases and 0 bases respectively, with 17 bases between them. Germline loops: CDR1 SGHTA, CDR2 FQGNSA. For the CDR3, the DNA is TGTGCCAGCAGCCTTACCTTTTCCCTCAATAGCAATCAGCCCCAGCATTTT. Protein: CASSLTFSLNSNQPQHF.

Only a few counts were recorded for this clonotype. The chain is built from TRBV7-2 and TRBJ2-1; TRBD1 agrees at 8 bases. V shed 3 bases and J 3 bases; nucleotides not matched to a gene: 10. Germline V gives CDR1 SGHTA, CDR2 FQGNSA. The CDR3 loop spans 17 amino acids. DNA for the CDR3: TGTGCCAGCAGCTTGTCCACCGGGACAGGCGACTACAATGAGCAGTTCTTC. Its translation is CASSLSTGTGDYNEQFF.

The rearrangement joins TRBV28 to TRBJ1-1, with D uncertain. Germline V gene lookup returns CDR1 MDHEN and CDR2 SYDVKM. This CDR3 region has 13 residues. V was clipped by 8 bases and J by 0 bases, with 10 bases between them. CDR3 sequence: CASYTIMNTEAFF. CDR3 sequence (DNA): TGTGCCAGCTACACCATTATGAACACTGAAGCTTTCTTT.

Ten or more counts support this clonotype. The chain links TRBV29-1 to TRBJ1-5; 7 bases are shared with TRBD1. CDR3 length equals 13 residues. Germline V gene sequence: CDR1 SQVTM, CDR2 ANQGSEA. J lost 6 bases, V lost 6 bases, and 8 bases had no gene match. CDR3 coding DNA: TGCAGCGTCACCACAGGGGAGGCTCAGCCCCAGCATTTT. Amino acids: CSVTTGEAQPQHF.

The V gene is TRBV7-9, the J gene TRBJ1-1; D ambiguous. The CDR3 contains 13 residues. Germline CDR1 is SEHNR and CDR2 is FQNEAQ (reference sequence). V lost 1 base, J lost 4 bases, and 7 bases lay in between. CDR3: CASSLDSSTEAFF. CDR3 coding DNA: TGTGCCAGCAGCTTAGATAGTTCCACTGAAGCTTTCTTT.

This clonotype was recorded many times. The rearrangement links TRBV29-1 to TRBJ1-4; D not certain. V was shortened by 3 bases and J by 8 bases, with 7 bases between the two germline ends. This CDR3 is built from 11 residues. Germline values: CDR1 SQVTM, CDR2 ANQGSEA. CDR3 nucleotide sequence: TGCAGCGTTGATTACGGGGAAAAACTGTTTTTT. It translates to CSVDYGEKLFF. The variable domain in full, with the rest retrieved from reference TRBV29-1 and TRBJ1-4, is SAVISQKPSRDICQRGTSLTIQCQVDSQVTMMFWYRQQPGQSLTLIATANQGSEATYESGFVIDKFPISRPNLTFSTLTVSNMSPEDSSIYLCSVDYGEKLFFGSGTQLSVL.

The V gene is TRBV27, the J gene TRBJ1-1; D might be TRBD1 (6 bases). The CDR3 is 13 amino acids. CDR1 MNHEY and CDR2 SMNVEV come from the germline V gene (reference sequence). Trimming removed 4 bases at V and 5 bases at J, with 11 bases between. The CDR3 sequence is CASSSGVRTEAFF. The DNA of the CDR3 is TGTGCCAGCAGTTCAGGGGTAAGAACTGAAGCTTTCTTT.

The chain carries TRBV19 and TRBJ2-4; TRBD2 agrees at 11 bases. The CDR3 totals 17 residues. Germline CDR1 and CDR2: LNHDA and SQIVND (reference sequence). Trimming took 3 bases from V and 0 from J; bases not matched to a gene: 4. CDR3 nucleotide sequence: TGTGCCAGTAGTATGGGACTAGCGGAAATAGCCAAAAACATTCAGTACTTC. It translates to CASSMGLAEIAKNIQYF.

This CDR3 is CASSLAGLNYNEQFF. CDR3 nucleotide sequence: TGTGCCAGCAGCCTTGCGGGACTAAACTACAATGAGCAGTTCTTC. V gene TRBV27 combines with J gene TRBJ2-1; TRBD2 agrees at 7 bases. After removal of 6 bases from V and 3 bases from J, the junction contained 8 bases not matched to a gene. CDR1 is MNHEY, CDR2 SMNVEV, per germline (reference sequence). The CDR3 loop spans 15 amino acids.

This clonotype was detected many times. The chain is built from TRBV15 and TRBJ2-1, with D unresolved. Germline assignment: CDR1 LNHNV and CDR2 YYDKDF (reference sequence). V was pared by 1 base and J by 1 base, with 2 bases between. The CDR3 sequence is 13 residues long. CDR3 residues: CATSRGSYNEQFF. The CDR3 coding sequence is TGTGCCACCAGCAGAGGGTCCTACAATGAGCAGTTCTTC.

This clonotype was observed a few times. CDR3 sequence: CASSTPGLGDEKLFF. CDR3 coding DNA: TGTGCCAGTAGTACCCCAGGCCTAGGGGATGAAAAACTGTTTTTT. This chain joins TRBV19 and TRBJ1-4, with D perhaps matching TRBD1 (5 bases). The CDR3 is made up of 15 amino acids. V lost 4 bases and J lost 6, with 15 bases in between. From germline, CDR1 is LNHDA and CDR2 SQIVND (reference sequence). The full variable domain, completed using reference TRBV19 and TRBJ1-4, is DGGITQSPKYLFRKEGQNVTLSCEQNLNHDAMYWYRQDPGQGLRLIYYSQIVNDFQKGDIAEGYSVSREKKESFPLTVTSAQKNPTAFYLCASSTPGLGDEKLFFGSGTQLSVL.

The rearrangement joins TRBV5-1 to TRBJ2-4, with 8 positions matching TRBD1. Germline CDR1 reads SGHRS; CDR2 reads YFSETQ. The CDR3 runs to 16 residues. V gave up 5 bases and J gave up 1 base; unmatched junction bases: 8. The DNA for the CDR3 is TGCGCCAGCAGTTTAGGGCAGGGGGCGGCCAAAAACATTCAGTACTTC. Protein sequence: CASSLGQGAAKNIQYF.

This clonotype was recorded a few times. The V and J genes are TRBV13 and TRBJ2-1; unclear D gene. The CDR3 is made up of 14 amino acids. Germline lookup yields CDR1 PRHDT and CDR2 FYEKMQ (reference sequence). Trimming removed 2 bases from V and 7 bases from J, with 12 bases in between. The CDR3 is CASSLIGPSNEQFF. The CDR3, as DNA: TGTGCCAGCAGCTTAATAGGCCCTAGTAATGAGCAGTTCTTC.

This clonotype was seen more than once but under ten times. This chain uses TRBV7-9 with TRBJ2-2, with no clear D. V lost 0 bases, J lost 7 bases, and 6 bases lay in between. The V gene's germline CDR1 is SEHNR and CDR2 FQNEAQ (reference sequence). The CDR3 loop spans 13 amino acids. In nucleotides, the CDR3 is TGTGCCAGCAGCTTAGCGCGTATCGGGGAGCTGTTTTTT. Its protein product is CASSLARIGELFF. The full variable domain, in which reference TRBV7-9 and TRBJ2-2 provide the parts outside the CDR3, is DTGVSQNPRHKITKRGQNVTFRCDPISEHNRLYWYRQTLGQGPEFLTYFQNEAQLEKSRLLSDRFSAERPKGSFSTLEIQRTEQGDSAMYLCASSLARIGELFFGEGSRLTVL.

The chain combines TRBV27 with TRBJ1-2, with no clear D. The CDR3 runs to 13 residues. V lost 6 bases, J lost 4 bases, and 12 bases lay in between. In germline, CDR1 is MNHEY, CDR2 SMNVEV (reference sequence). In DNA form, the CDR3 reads TGTGCCAGCAGCCCCCCAGGTCTCTATGGCTACACCTTC. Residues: CASSPPGLYGYTF.

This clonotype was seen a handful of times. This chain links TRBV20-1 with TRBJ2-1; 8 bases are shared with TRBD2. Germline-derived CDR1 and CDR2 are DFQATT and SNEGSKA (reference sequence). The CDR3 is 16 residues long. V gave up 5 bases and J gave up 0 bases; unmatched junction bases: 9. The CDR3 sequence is CSAPGGSGGSYNEQFF. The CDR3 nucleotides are TGCAGTGCTCCCGGAGGAAGCGGGGGCTCCTACAATGAGCAGTTCTTC.

The DNA of the CDR3 is TGCAGCGTTGAAGAGAATAGCTGGCACGAGCAGTACTTC. Residues: CSVEENSWHEQYF. The rearrangement links TRBV29-1 to TRBJ2-7, with D unclear. Trimming took 0 bases from V and 5 from J, leaving 11 bases between them. This CDR3 has 13 amino acids. Germline V gives CDR1 SQVTM, CDR2 ANQGSEA.

CDR3 amino acids: CASSLDATYEQYF. In nucleotides, the CDR3 is TGTGCCAGCAGCTTAGACGCAACCTACGAGCAGTACTTC. This chain links TRBV7-2 with TRBJ2-7, with D unresolved. The CDR3 totals 13 residues. In germline, CDR1 is SGHTA, CDR2 FQGNSA. Between the trimmed V and J ends, which lost 1 base and 2 bases, there was a span of 6 bases.

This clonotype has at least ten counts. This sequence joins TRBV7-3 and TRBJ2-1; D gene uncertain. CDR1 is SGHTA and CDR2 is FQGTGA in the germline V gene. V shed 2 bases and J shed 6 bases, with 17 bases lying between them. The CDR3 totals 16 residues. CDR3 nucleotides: TGTGCCAGCAGCTTATCCCCGCGGACGACGGGCAATGAGCAGTTCTTC. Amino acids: CASSLSPRTTGNEQFF.

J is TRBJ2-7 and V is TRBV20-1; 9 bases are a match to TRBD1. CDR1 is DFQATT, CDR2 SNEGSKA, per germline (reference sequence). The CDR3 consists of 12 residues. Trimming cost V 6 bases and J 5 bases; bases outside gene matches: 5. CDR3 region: CSALTGGDEQYF. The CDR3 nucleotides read TGCAGTGCCTTGACAGGGGGTGACGAGCAGTACTTC.

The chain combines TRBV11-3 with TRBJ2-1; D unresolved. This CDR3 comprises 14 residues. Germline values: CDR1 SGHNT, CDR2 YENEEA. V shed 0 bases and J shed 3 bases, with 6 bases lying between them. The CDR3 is CASSLDPNYNEQFF. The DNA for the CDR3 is TGTGCCAGCAGCTTAGATCCCAACTACAATGAGCAGTTCTTC.

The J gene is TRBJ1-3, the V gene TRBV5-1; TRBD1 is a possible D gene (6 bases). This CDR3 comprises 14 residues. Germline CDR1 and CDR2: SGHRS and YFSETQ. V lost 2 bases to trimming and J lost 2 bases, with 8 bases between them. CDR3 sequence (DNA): TGCGCCAGCAGCTTACAGGGCACTGGAAACACCATATATTTT. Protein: CASSLQGTGNTIYF. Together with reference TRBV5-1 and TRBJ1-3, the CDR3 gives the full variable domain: KAGVTQTPRYLIKTRGQQVTLSCSPISGHRSVSWYQQTPGQGLQFLFEYFSETQRNKGNFPGRFSGRQFSNSRSEMNVSTLELGDSALYLCASSLQGTGNTIYFGEGSWLTVV.

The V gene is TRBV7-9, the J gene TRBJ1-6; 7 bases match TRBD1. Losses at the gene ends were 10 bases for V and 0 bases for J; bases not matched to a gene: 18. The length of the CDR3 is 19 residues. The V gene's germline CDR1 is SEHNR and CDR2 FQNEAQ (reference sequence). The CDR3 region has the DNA TGTGCCATCCCAGGGGAGGGGGCCGTTTCTAGCTCCTATAATTCACCCCTCCACTTT. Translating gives CAIPGEGAVSSSYNSPLHF.

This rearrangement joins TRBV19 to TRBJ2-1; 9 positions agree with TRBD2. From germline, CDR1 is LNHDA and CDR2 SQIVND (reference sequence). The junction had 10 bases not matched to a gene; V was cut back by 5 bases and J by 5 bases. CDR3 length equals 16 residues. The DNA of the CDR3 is TGTGCCAGTAGTTCTAAGACTAGCGGCCTAAACAATGAGCAGTTCTTC. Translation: CASSSKTSGLNNEQFF.

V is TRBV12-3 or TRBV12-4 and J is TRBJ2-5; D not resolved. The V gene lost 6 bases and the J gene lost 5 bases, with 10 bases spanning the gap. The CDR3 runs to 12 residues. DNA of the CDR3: TGTGCCAGCAGGCGGTCCTTGGAGACCCAGTACTTC. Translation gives CASRRSLETQYF.

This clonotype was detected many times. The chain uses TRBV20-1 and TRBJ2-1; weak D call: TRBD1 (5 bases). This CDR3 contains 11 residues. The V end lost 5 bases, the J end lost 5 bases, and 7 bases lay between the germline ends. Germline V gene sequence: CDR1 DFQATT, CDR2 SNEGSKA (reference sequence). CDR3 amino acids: CSALGDNEQFF. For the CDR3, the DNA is TGCAGTGCTTTAGGGGACAATGAGCAGTTCTTC.

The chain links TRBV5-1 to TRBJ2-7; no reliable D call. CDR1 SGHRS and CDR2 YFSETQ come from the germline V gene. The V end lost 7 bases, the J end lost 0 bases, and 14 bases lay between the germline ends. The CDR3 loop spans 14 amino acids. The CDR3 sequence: CASAVTGNSYEQYF. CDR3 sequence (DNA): TGCGCCAGCGCAGTGACGGGTAACTCCTACGAGCAGTACTTC. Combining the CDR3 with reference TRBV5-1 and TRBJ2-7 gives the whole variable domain KAGVTQTPRYLIKTRGQQVTLSCSPISGHRSVSWYQQTPGQGLQFLFEYFSETQRNKGNFPGRFSGRQFSNSRSEMNVSTLELGDSALYLCASAVTGNSYEQYFGPGTRLTVT.